This T cell receptor (beta chain) was sequenced for a study of T cells in Graves' hyperthyroidism and ophthalmopathy. At the level of the study: Upon initial diagnosis and before any treatment, peripheral blood was collected. Study-wide results and caveats: Model output signaled ophthalmopathy a median approximately 6 months ahead of onset.

CDR1 is SGHDT, CDR2 YYEEEE, per germline. CDR3 size: 16 residues. V lost 6 bases, J lost 5 bases, and 13 bases stayed unmatched. With regard to this clonotype: No antigen is known for it.

Authors of the study amplified TCR beta CDR3 regions from RNA transcripts. HTBI primers were employed in a first-round RT-PCR of the TCR CDR3. TCRdb reprocessed the multiplex PCR reads with MiXCR, giving one entry per CDR3 protein. Of some 350,000 distinct CDR3 sequences listed, 12% to 15% are singletons. This TCR was recovered from a woman in her sixties or seventies with Graves' ophthalmopathy. V usage is TRBV5-6 and J usage is TRBJ2-1; TRBD2 matches 8 bases. Sequencing was performed on blood. CDR3 residues: CASTRLTSELNNEQFF. CDR3 coding DNA: TGTGCCAGCACCCGCCTGACTAGCGAGTTGAACAATGAGCAGTTCTTC.